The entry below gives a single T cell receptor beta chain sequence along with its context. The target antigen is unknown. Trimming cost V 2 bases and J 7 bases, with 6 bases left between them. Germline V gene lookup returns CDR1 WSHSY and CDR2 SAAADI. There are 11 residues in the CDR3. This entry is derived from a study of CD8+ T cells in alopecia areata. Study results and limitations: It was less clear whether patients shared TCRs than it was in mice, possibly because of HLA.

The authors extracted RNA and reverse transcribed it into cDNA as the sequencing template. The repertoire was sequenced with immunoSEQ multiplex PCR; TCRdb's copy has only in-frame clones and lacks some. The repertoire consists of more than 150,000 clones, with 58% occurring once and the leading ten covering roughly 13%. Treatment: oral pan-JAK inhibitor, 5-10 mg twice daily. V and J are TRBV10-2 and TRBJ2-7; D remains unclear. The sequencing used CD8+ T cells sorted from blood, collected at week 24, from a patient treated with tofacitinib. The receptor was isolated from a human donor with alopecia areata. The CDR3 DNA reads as TGCGCCAGCAGTGAGGGCCAGGAGCAGTACTTC. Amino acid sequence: CASSEGQEQYF.